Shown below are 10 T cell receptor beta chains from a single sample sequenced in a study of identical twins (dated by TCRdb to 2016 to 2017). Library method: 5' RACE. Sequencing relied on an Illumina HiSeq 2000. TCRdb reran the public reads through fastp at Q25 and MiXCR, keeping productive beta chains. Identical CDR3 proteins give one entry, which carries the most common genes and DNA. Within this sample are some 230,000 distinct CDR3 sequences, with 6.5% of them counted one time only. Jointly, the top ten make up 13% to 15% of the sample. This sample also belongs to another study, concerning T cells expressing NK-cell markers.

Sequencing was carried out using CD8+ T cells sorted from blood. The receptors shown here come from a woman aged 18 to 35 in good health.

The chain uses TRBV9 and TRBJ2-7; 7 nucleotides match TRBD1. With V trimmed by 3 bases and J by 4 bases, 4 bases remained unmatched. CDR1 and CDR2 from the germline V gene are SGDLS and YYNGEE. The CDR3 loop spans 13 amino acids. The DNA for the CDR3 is TGTGCCAGCAGCGGGGAGACAGGGTACGAGCAGTACTTC. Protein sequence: CASSGETGYEQYF.

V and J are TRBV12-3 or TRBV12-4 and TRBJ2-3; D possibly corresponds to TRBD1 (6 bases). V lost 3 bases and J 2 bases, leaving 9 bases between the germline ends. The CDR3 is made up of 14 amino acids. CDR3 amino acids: CASSFTGLTDTQYF. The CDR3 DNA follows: TGTGCCAGCAGTTTTACAGGGCTCACAGATACGCAGTATTTT.

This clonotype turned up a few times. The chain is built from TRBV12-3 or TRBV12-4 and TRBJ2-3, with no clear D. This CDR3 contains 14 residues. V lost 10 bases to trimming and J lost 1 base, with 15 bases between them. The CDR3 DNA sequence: TGTGCCAACACGAGACCAGCAGGCACAGATACGCAGTATTTT. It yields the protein CANTRPAGTDTQYF.

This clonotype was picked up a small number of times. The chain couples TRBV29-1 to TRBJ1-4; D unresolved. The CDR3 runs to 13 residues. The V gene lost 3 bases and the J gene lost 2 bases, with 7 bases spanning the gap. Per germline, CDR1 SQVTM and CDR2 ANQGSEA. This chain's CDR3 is CSVEGQTNEKLFF. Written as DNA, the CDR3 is TGCAGCGTTGAGGGCCAGACTAATGAAAAACTGTTTTTT.

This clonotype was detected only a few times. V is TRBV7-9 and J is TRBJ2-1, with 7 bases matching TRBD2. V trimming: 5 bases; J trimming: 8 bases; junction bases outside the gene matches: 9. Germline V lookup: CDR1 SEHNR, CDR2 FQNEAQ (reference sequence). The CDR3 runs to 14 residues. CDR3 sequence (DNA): TGTGCCAGCAGCCCAGGAGGGCGGGAGTATGAGCAGTTCTTC. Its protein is CASSPGGREYEQFF.

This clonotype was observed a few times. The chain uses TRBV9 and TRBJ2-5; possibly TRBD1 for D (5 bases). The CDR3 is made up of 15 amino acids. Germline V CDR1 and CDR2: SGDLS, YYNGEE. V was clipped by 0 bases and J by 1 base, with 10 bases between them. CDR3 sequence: CASSVEGVGQETQYF. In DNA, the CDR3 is TGTGCCAGCAGCGTAGAAGGGGTCGGCCAAGAGACCCAGTACTTC.

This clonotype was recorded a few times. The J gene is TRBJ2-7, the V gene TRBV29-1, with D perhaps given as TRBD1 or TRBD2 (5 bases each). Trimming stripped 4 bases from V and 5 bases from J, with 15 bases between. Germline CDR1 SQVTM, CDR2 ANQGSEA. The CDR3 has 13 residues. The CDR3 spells CSVAGRGVHEQYF. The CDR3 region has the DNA TGCAGCGTTGCCGGCCGAGGGGTCCACGAGCAGTACTTC.

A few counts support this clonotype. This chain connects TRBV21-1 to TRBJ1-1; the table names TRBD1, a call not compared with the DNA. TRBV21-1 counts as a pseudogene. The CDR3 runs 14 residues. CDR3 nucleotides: TGTGCCAGCAGCACGGACAGCCCCTTATCGGAAGCTTTCTTT. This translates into CASSTDSPLSEAFF.

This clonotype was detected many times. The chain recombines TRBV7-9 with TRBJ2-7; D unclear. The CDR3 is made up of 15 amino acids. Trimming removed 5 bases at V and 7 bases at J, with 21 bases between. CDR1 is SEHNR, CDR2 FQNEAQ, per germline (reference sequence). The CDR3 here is CASSPTTGIYVEQYF. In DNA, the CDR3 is TGTGCCAGCAGCCCGACGACTGGCATCTACGTGGAGCAGTACTTC.

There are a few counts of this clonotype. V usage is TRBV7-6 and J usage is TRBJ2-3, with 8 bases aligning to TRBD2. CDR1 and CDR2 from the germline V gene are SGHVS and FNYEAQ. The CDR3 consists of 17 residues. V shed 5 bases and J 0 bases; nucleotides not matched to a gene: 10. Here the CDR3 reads CASSPVGVAGSTDTQYF. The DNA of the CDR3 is TGTGCCAGCAGCCCGGTGGGCGTAGCGGGGAGCACAGATACGCAGTATTTT. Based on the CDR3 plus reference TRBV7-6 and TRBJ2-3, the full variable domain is GAGVSQSPRYKVTKRGQDVALRCDPISGHVSLYWYRQALGQGPEFLTYFNYEAQQDKSGLPNDRFSAERPEGSISTLTIQRTEQRDSAMYRCASSPVGVAGSTDTQYFGPGTRLTVL.